A selection of T cell receptor beta chains follows, all from one sample in a study of T cells in Graves' hyperthyroidism and ophthalmopathy. From the multiplex PCR reads, TCRdb called clonotypes with MiXCR, one entry per CDR3 protein. The sample yields some 720,000 distinct CDR3 sequences, around 17% seen once. Material for sequencing was blood. The receptors shown here come from a man between 18 and 35 years old with Graves' hyperthyroidism. Each CDR3 is given with its conserved first and last residue. The size field is filled for only some rows; it gives once, few, many or a size class.

v_gene,j_gene,abundance,CDR3aa
TRBV7-9,TRBJ2-1,few,CASSGSRWTMYSYNEQFF
TRBV6-1,TRBJ2-3,few,CASSEAGGGYTQYF
TRBV2,TRBJ1-5,many,CASSEVRFRGNQPQHF
TRBV2,TRBJ1-2,many,CASSPGTEYGYTF
TRBV20-1,TRBJ2-7,NA,CSASGTGAYEQYF
TRBV20-1,TRBJ2-7,NA,CSGRKAPGHEQYF
TRBV6-1,TRBJ2-7,NA,CASSPDTSTEQYF
TRBV28,TRBJ1-2,many,CASIRPGQEGYTF
TRBV7-9,TRBJ1-5,NA,CASSSNRGQPQHF
TRBV30,TRBJ2-5,many,CAWSVMVRGGQYF
TRBV11-2,TRBJ2-4,many,CASSPTGTINIQYF
TRBV6-1,TRBJ2-7,many,CASSYRTGYEQYF
TRBV28,TRBJ2-1,few,CASRTGLAGGGGQSF
TRBV29-1,TRBJ2-4,NA,CSAGQGKNIQYF
TRBV7-3,TRBJ2-7,many,CASSLIRQSVRYEQYF
TRBV3-1,TRBJ2-7,NA,CASSQARRNPPYEQYF
TRBV15,TRBJ2-7,NA,CATSREGVLSYEQYF
TRBV6-1,TRBJ2-2,many,CASSWTGGGTGELFF
TRBV24-1,TRBJ2-3,NA,CATSVGRADTQYF
TRBV12-3/TRBV12-4,TRBJ2-2,NA,CATYLGRANNGELFF
TRBV4-1,TRBJ1-1,many,CASSPRSSNTEAFF
TRBV20-1,TRBJ2-7,few,CSARPYSYEQYF